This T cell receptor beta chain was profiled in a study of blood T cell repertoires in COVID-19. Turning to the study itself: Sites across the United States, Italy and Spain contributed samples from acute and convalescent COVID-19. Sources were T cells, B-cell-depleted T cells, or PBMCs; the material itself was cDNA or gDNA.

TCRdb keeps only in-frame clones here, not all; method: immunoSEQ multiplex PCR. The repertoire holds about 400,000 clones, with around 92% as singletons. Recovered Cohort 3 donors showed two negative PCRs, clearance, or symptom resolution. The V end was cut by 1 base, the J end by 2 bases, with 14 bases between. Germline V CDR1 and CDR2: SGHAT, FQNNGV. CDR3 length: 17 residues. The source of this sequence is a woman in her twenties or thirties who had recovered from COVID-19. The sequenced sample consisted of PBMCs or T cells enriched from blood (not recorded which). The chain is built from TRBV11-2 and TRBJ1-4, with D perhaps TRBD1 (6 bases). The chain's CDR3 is CASSLVWSTGTNEKLFF. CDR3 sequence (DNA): TGTGCCAGCAGCTTAGTGTGGTCGACAGGCACTAATGAAAAACTGTTTTTT. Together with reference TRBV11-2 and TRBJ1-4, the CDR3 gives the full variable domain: EAGVAQSPRYKIIEKRQSVAFWCNPISGHATLYWYQQILGQGPKLLIQFQNNGVVDDSQLPKDRFSAERLKGVDSTLKIQPAKLEDSAVYLCASSLVWSTGTNEKLFFGSGTQLSVL.